In its sample, the clone carrying this TCR beta chain was seen a few times. Its specificity is not known. The germline V gene encodes CDR1 KGHSH and CDR2 LQKENI. Trimming cost V 3 bases and J 2 bases, with 20 bases left between them. The CDR3 covers 17 residues. This specimen belongs to a study of T-cell reconstitution after alpha-beta-depleted transplantation in children. Study-level points and caveats: Newly generated T cells supplied most T-cell counts and diversity one year post-transplant. Roughly two months post-transplant, alpha-beta T cells reportedly originated from several hundred graft clones that had expanded.

A TCRbeta library incorporating unique molecular identifiers was prepared. Each CDR3 protein gets one entry after TCRdb re-called the PCR reads with MiXCR. The data show 900,000 or so distinct CDR3 sequences, less than 20% seen once. The source of this sequence is a male patient under 18 who had a stem cell transplant for acute lymphoblastic leukemia, so the T cells may come from the graft donor. V is TRBV18 and J is TRBJ2-7; perhaps D is TRBD1 or TRBD2 (6 bases each). Material: PBMCs, mostly from graft donor cells, obtained 360 days after TCRalphabeta/CD19-depleted stem cell transplant. The chain's CDR3 is CASSPFLYREDPYEQYF. In nucleotides, the CDR3 is TGTGCCAGCTCACCTTTCCTCTACAGGGAGGACCCCTACGAGCAGTACTTC.